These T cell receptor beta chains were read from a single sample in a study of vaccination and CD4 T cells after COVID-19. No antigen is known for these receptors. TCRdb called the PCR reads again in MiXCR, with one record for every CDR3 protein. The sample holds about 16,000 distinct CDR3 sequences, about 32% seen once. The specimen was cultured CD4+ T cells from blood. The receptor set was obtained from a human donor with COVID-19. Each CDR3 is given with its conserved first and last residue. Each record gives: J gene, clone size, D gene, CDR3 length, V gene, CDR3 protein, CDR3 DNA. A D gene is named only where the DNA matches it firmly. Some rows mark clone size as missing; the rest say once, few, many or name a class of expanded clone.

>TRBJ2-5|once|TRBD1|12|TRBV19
CATKETGETQYF
TGTGCCACCAAGGAGACAGGGGAAACCCAGTACTTC
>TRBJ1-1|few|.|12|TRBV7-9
CASSSVGIEAFF
TGTGCCAGCAGCTCCGTGGGGATTGAAGCTTTCTTT
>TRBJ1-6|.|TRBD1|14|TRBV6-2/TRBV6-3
CASREDRVNSPLHF
TGTGCCAGCAGAGAAGACAGGGTAAATTCACCCCTCCACTTT
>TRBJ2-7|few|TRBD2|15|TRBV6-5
CASSYGGVGAYEQYF
TGTGCCAGCAGTTACGGGGGGGTTGGGGCCTACGAGCAGTACTTC
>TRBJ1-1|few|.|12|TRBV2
CASNRGNTEAFF
TGTGCCAGCAACCGGGGGAACACTGAAGCTTTCTTT
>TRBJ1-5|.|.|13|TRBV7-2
CASSFRDNQPQHF
TGTGCCAGCAGCTTTAGGGACAATCAGCCCCAGCATTTT
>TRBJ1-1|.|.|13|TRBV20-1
CSASPTAYTEAFF
TGCAGTGCTAGTCCTACAGCGTACACTGAAGCTTTCTTT
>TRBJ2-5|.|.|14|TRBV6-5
CAGSYSAGQETQYF
TGTGCCGGCAGTTACTCGGCAGGGCAAGAGACCCAGTACTTC
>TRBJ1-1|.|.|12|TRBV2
CASIGLITEAFF
TGTGCCAGCATTGGCTTAATCACTGAAGCTTTCTTT
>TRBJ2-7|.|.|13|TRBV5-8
CASSRDMASEQYF
TGTGCCAGCAGCCGGGACATGGCCTCCGAGCAGTACTTC
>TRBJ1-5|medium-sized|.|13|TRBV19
CASRFESVRTQHF
TGTGCCAGTCGATTTGAATCAGTTCGGACCCAGCATTTT
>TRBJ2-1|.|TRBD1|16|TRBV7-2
CASSLPGQSSYNEQFF
TGTGCCAGCAGCCTACCGGGACAGAGCTCCTACAATGAGCAGTTCTTC
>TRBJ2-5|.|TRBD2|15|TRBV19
CASSNPGLATETQYF
TGTGCCAGTAGCAATCCGGGACTAGCTACGGAGACCCAGTACTTC
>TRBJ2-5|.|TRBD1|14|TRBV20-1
CSAIPGQGGETQYF
TGCAGTGCTATACCGGGACAGGGAGGGGAGACCCAGTACTTC
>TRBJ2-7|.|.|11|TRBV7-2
CASSLVYEQYF
TGTGCCAGCAGCTTAGTTTACGAGCAGTACTTC
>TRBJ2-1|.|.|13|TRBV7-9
CASSLPGRPQQFF
TGTGCCAGCAGCTTACCGGGGAGGCCTCAGCAGTTCTTC
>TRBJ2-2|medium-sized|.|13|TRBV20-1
CSAWLVNTGELFF
TGCAGTGCTTGGCTGGTGAACACCGGGGAGCTGTTTTTT
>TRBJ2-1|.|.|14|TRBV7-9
CASFSPGGYNEQFF
TGTGCCAGCTTTAGTCCTGGGGGGTACAATGAGCAGTTCTTC
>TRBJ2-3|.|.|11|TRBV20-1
CSALSWGEQYF
TGCAGTGCTCTTTCGTGGGGGGAGCAGTATTTT
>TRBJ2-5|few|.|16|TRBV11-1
CASSRSGGASGETQYF
TGTGCCAGCAGTAGGAGCGGAGGCGCTAGTGGGGAGACCCAGTACTTC
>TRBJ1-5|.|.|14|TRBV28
CASRPGPRNQPQHF
TGTGCCAGCAGGCCCGGACCGCGCAATCAGCCCCAGCATTTT
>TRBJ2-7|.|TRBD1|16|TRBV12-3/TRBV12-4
CASRPATTGPPYEQYF
TGTGCCAGCAGGCCCGCCACGACAGGGCCCCCCTACGAGCAGTACTTC
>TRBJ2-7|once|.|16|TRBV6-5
CASSYGTGVGGDEQYF
TGTGCCAGCAGCTACGGAACAGGGGTCGGAGGGGACGAGCAGTACTTC
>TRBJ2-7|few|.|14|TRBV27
CASGRLGEPYEQYF
TGTGCCAGCGGGCGATTGGGGGAACCCTACGAGCAGTACTTC
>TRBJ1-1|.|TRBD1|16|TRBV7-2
CASSFGTGILNTEAFF
TGTGCCAGCAGCTTCGGGACAGGGATACTGAACACTGAAGCTTTCTTT
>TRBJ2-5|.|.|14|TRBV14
CASSRRMTRETQYF
TGTGCCAGCAGCCGCCGAATGACTAGAGAGACCCAGTACTTC
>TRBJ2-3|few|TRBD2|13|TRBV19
CASSRGVTDTQYF
TGTGCCAGTAGCCGGGGGGTAACAGATACGCAGTATTTT
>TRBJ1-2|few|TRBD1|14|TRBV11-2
CASSTDRGSYGYTF
TGTGCCAGCAGCACCGACAGGGGGAGCTATGGCTACACCTTC
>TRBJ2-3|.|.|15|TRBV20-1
CSARDRARSTDTQYF
TGCAGTGCTAGAGATCGGGCCAGAAGCACAGATACGCAGTATTTT
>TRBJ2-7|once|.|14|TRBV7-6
CASSTDSRSSEQYF
TGTGCCAGCAGCACGGACAGCCGCTCCTCGGAGCAGTACTTC
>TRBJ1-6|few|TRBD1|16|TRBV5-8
CASSSGDSTYNSPLHF
TGTGCCAGCAGCTCAGGGGACAGCACCTATAATTCACCCCTCCACTTT
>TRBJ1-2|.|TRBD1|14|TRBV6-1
CASRGTGVNYGYTF
TGTGCCAGCAGGGGGACAGGGGTTAACTATGGCTACACCTTC
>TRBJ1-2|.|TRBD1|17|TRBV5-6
CASSLGTGARRGYGYTF
TGTGCCAGCAGCTTAGGGACAGGGGCCCGTCGGGGCTATGGCTACACCTTC
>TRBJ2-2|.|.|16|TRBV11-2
CASSSGTVVVTGELFF
TGTGCCAGCAGCTCCGGGACCGTGGTGGTTACCGGGGAGCTGTTTTTT
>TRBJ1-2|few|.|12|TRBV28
CASREILYGYTF
TGTGCCAGCAGGGAGATTCTCTATGGCTACACCTTC
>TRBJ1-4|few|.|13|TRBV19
CASRYRVWEKLFF
TGTGCCAGTAGGTACAGGGTCTGGGAAAAACTGTTTTTT
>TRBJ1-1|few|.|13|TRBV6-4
CASSVGGYTEAFF
TGTGCCAGCAGCGTAGGAGGGTACACTGAAGCTTTCTTT
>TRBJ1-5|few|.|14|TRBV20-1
CSAGGAGSNQPQHF
TGCAGTGCTGGGGGGGCAGGTAGCAATCAGCCCCAGCATTTT
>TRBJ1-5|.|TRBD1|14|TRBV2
CASSELTGGPPQHF
TGTGCCAGCAGTGAATTGACAGGGGGCCCGCCCCAGCATTTT
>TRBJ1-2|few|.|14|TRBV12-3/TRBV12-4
CASSLSPISSGYTF
TGTGCCAGCAGTCTCTCGCCCATTTCCTCTGGCTACACCTTC
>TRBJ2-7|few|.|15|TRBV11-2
CASSLMWTSSYEQYF
TGTGCCAGCAGCTTAATGTGGACGTCTTCCTACGAGCAGTACTTC
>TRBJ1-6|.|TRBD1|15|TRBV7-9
CASSPGDRDNSPLHF
TGTGCCAGCAGCCCTGGGGACAGGGATAATTCACCCCTCCACTTT
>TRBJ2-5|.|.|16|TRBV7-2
CASTRGRGGQQETQYF
TGTGCCAGCACTCGGGGGAGGGGGGGCCAACAAGAGACCCAGTACTTC
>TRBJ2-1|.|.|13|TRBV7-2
CASSFYKDNEQFF
TGTGCCAGCAGCTTCTATAAGGACAATGAGCAGTTCTTC
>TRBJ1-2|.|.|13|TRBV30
CARSSGEGYGYTF
TGTGCCCGTTCATCCGGTGAAGGCTATGGCTACACCTTC
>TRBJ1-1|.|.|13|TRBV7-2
CASSLGGGTEAFF
TGTGCCAGCAGCTTAGGGGGGGGCACTGAAGCTTTCTTT
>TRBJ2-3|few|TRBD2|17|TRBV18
CASSPVKAGGPTDTQYF
TGTGCCAGCTCACCCGTTAAGGCGGGGGGGCCCACAGATACGCAGTATTTT
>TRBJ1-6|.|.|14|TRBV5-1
CASSYDGSNSPLHF
TGCGCCAGCAGTTACGACGGGAGTAATTCACCCCTCCACTTT
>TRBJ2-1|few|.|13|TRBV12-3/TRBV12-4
CASSGGGLNEQFF
TGTGCCAGCTCAGGCGGGGGCCTCAATGAGCAGTTCTTC
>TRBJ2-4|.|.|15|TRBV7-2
CASTPVANLKNIQYF
TGTGCCAGCACCCCAGTAGCGAACCTCAAAAACATTCAGTACTTC
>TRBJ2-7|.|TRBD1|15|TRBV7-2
CASSLEGQGLYEQYF
TGTGCCAGCAGCTTAGAGGGACAGGGTCTGTACGAGCAGTACTTC
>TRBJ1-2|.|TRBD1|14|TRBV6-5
CASSSPNTGVGYTF
TGTGCCAGCAGTTCCCCAAATACAGGGGTTGGCTACACCTTC
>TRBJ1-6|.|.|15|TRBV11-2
CASSTRLARGSPLHF
TGTGCCAGCAGCACCCGGCTAGCCAGGGGTTCACCCCTCCACTTT
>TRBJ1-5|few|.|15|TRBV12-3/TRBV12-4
CASSLQRAGVGPQHF
TGTGCCAGCAGTTTGCAAAGGGCTGGAGTTGGGCCCCAGCATTTT